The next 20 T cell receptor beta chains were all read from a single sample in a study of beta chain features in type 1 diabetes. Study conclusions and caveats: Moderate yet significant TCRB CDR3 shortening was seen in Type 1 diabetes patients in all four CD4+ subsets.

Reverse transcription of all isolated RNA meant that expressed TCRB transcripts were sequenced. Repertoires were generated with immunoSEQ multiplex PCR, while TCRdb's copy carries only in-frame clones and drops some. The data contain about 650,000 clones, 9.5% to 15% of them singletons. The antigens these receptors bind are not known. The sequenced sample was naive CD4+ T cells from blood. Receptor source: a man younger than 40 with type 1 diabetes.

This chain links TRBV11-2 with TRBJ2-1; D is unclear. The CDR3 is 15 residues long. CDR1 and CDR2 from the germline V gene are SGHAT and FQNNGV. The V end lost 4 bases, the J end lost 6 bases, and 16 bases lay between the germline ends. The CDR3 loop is CASSSISHTGNEQFF. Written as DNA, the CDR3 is TGTGCCAGCAGCTCAATTAGCCACACGGGCAATGAGCAGTTCTTC.

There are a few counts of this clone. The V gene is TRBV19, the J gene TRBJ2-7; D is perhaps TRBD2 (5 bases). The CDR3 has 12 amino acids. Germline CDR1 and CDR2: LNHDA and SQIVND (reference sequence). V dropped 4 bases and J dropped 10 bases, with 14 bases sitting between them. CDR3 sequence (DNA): TGTGCCAGTAGTACCTCGGACGGGAAACAGTACTTC. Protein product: CASSTSDGKQYF.

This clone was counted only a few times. DNA of the CDR3: TGCGCCAGCAGTAGGGGGCGAACTAATGAAAAACTGTTTTTT. Protein product: CASSRGRTNEKLFF. The chain carries TRBV5-1 and TRBJ1-4, with 7 bases lining up with TRBD1. V lost 5 bases, J lost 1 base, and 2 bases stayed unmatched. In germline, CDR1 is SGHRS, CDR2 YFSETQ. The CDR3 has 14 residues. Complete variable domain (other parts from reference TRBV5-1 and TRBJ1-4): KAGVTQTPRYLIKTRGQQVTLSCSPISGHRSVSWYQQTPGQGLQFLFEYFSETQRNKGNFPGRFSGRQFSNSRSEMNVSTLELGDSALYLCASSRGRTNEKLFFGSGTQLSVL.

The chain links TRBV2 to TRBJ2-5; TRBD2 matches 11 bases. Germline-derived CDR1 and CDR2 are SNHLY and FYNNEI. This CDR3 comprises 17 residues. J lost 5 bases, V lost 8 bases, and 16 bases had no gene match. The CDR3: CASHETSGEPTWETQYF. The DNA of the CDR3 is TGTGCCAGCCATGAGACTAGCGGGGAGCCTACGTGGGAGACCCAGTACTTC. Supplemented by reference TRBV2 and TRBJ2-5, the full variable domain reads EPEVTQTPSHQVTQMGQEVILRCVPISNHLYFYWYRQILGQKVEFLVSFYNNEISEKSEIFDDQFSVERPDGSNFTLKIRSTKLEDSAMYFCASHETSGEPTWETQYFGPGTRLLVL.

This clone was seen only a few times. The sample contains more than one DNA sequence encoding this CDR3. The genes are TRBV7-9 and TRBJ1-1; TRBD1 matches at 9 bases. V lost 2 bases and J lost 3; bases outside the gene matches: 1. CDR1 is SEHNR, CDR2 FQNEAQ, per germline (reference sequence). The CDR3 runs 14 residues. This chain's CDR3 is CASSLRQGDTEAFF. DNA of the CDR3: TGTGCCAGCAGCTTAAGACAGGGGGACACTGAAGCTTTCTTT. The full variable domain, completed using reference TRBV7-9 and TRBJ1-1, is DTGVSQNPRHKITKRGQNVTFRCDPISEHNRLYWYRQTLGQGPEFLTYFQNEAQLEKSRLLSDRFSAERPKGSFSTLEIQRTEQGDSAMYLCASSLRQGDTEAFFGQGTRLTVV.

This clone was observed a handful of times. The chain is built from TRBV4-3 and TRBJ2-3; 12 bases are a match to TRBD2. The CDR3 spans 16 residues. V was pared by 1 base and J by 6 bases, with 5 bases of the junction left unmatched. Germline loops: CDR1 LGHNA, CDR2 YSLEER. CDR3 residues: CASSQGLAGAQDTQYF. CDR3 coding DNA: TGCGCCAGCAGCCAAGGACTAGCGGGGGCCCAGGATACGCAGTATTTT.

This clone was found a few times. CDR3 DNA: TGTGCCAGCAGCGTACATTCCGATCAGCCCCAGCATTTT. It is translated as CASSVHSDQPQHF. The rearrangement uses TRBV7-9 and TRBJ1-5; D is uncertain. The CDR3 is made up of 13 amino acids. Trimming cost V 5 bases and J 5 bases, with 10 bases left between them. CDR1 SEHNR and CDR2 FQNEAQ come from the germline V gene (reference sequence).

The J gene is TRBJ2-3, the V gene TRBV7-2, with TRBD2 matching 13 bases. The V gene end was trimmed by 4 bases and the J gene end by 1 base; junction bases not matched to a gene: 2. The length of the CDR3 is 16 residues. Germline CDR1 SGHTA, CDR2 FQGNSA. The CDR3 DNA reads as TGTGCCAGCAGCTCCGGGACTAGCGGGGGCACAGATACGCAGTATTTT. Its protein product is CASSSGTSGGTDTQYF. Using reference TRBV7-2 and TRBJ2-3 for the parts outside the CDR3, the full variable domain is GAGVSQSPSNKVTEKGKDVELRCDPISGHTALYWYRQSLGQGLEFLIYFQGNSAPDKSGLPSDRFSAERTGGSVSTLTIQRTQQEDSAVYLCASSSGTSGGTDTQYFGPGTRLTVL.

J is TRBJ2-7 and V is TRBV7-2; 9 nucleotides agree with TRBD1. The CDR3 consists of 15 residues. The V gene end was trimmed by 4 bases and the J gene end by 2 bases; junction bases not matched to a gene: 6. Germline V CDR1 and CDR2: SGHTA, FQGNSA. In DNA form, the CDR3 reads TGTGCCAGCAGCTACAGGACAGGGGCCGCCTACGAGCAGTACTTC. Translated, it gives CASSYRTGAAYEQYF.

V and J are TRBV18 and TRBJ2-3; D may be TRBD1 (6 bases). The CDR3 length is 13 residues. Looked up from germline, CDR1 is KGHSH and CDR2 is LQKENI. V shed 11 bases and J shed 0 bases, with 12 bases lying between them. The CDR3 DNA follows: TGTGCCGGATCCGACAGGAGCACAGATACGCAGTATTTT. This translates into CAGSDRSTDTQYF.

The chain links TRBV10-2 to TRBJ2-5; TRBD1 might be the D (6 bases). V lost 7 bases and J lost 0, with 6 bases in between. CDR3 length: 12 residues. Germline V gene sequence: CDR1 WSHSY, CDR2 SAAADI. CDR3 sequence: CASNRDQETQYF. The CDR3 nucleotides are TGCGCCAGCAACAGGGACCAAGAGACCCAGTACTTC.

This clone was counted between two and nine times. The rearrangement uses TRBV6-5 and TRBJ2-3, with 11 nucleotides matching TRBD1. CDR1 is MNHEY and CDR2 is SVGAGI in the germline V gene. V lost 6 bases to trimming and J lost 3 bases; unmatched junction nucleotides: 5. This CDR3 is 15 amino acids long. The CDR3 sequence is CASSTGTGGTDTQYF. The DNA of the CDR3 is TGTGCCAGCAGCACCGGGACAGGGGGGACAGATACGCAGTATTTT.

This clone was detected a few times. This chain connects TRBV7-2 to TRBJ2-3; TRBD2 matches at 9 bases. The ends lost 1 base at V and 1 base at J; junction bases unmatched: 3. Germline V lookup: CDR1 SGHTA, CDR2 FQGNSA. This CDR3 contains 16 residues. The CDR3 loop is CASSLDQRGGTDTQYF. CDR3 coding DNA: TGTGCCAGCAGCTTAGATCAGCGGGGGGGCACAGATACGCAGTATTTT.

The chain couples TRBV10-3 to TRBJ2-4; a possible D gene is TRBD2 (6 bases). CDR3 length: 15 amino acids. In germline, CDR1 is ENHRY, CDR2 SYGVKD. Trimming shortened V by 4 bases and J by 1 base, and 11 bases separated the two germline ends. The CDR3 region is CAISGDREAKNIQYF. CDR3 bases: TGTGCCATCAGTGGTGACCGGGAGGCCAAAAACATTCAGTACTTC.

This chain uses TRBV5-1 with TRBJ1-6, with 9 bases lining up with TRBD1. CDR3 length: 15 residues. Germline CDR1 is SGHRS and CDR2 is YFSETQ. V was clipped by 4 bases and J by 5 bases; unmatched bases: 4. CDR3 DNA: TGCGCCAGCAGCCCGCGGACAGGGGATAATTCACCCCTCCACTTT. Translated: CASSPRTGDNSPLHF.

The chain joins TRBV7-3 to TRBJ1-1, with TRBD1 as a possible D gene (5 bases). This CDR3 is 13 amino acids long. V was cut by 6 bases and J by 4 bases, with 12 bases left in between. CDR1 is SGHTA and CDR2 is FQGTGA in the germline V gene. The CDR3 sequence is CASRSPGGTEAFF. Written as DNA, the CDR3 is TGTGCCAGCAGGTCCCCGGGGGGCACTGAAGCTTTCTTT.

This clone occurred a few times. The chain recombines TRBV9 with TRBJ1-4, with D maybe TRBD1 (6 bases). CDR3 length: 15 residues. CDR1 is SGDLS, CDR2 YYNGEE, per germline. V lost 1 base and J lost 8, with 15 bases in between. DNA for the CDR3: TGTGCCAGCAGCGTATCGGGACACTTGGAGGAAAAACTGTTTTTT. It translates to CASSVSGHLEEKLFF.

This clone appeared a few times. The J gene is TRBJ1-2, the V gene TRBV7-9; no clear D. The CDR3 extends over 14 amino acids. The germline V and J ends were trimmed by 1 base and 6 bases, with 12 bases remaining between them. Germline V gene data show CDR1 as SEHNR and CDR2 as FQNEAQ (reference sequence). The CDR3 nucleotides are TGTGCCAGCAGCTTAGTCGGGCTAGGTGATGGCTACACCTTC. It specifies CASSLVGLGDGYTF. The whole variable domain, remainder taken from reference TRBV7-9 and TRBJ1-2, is DTGVSQNPRHKITKRGQNVTFRCDPISEHNRLYWYRQTLGQGPEFLTYFQNEAQLEKSRLLSDRFSAERPKGSFSTLEIQRTEQGDSAMYLCASSLVGLGDGYTFGSGTRLTVV.

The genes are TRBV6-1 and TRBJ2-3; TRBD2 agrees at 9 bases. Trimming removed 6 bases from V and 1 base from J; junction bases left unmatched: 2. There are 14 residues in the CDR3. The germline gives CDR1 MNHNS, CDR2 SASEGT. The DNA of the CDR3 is TGTGCCAGCAGGCCTAGCGGGGGCACAGATACGCAGTATTTT. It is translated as CASRPSGGTDTQYF.

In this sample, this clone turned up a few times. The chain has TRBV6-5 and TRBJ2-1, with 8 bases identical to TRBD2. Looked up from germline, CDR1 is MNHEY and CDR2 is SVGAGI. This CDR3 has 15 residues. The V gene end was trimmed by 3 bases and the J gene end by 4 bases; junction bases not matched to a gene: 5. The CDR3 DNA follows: TGTGCCAGCAGTTATGGCGGGGGGATGTACAATGAGCAGTTCTTC. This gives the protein CASSYGGGMYNEQFF.